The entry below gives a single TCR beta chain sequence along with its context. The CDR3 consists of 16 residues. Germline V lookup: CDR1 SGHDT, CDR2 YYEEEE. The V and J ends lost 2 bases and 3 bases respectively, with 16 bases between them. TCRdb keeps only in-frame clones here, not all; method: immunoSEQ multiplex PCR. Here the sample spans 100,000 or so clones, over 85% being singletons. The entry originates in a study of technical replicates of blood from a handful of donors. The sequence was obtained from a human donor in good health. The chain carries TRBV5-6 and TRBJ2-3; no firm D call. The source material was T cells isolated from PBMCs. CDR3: CASSFSVGLRTDTQYF. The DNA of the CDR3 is TGTGCCAGCAGCTTCAGCGTAGGTTTGAGGACAGATACGCAGTATTTT.